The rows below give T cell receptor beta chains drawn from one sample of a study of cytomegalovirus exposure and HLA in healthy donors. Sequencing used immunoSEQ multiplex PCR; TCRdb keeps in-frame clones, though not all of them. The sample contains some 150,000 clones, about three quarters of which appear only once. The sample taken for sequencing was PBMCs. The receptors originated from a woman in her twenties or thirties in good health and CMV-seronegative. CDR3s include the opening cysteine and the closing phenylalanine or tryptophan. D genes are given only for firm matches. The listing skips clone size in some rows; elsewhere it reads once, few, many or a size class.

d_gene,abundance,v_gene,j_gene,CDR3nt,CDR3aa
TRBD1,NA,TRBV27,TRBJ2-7,TGTGCCAGCAGTTTATATATGGGACAGGGGGTACACGAGCAGTACTTC,CASSLYMGQGVHEQYF
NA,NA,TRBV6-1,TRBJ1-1,TGTGCCAGCAGCCCCCTAGGACAGAATGAAGCTTTCTTT,CASSPLGQNEAFF
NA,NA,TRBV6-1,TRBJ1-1,TGTGCCAGCAAACTAGGCGGGAACACTGAAGCTTTCTTT,CASKLGGNTEAFF
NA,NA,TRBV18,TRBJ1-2,TGTGCCAGCTCACCACGGGGGGGTTTTGGCTACACCTTC,CASSPRGGFGYTF
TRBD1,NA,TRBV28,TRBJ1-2,TGTGCCAGCAGTTTAATGGACAGGGGGTTAGGCTATGGCTACACCTTC,CASSLMDRGLGYGYTF
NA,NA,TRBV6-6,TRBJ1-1,TGTGCCAGCTCAGGCGGCAGGGGCGTTGCTGAAGCTTTCTTT,CASSGGRGVAEAFF
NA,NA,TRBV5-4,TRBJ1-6,TGTGCCAGCAGCTTAAAGGGGGGGAGCGATAATTCACCCCTCCACTTT,CASSLKGGSDNSPLHF
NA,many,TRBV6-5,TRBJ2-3,TGTGCCAGCAGTTCCTTAGCGAGCACAGATACGCAGTATTTT,CASSSLASTDTQYF
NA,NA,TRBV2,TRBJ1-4,TGTGCCAGCACCCCAGGGCCTAATGAAAAACTGTTTTTT,CASTPGPNEKLFF
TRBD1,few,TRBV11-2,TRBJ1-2,TGTGCCAGCAGCTCGACAGGGGGCTACGGGGGCTACACCTTC,CASSSTGGYGGYTF
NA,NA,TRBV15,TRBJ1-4,TGTGCCACCAGCAGAGGGGGAGCGGGGGGTGAAAAACTGTTTTTT,CATSRGGAGGEKLFF
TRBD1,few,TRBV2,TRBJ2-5,TGTGCCAGCAGTACCGGGACAGGGGGCTTTACCCAGTACTTC,CASSTGTGGFTQYF
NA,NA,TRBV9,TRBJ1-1,TGTGCCAGCAGCGAAGGGGGGGGCACTGAAGCTTTCTTT,CASSEGGGTEAFF
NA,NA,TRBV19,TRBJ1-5,TGTGCCAGTAGTTCAAGGACAGTTAGCAATCAGCCCCAGCATTTT,CASSSRTVSNQPQHF
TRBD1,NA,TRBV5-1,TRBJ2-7,TGCGCCAGCAGCTTGGTAAGGACAGGGGGCCGGGGCGAGCAGTACTTC,CASSLVRTGGRGEQYF
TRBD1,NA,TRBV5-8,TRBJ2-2,TGTGCCAGCAGGCTTCCACAGGGGGCACCTTGGGAGCTGTTTTTT,CASRLPQGAPWELFF
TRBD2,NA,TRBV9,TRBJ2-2,TGTGCCAGCAGCGTAGCACTAGCGGGGGGGCTGAGCACCGGGGAGCTGTTTTTT,CASSVALAGGLSTGELFF
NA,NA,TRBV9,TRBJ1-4,TGTGCCAGCACCCAGTGGGGGGGAACTAATGAAAAACTGTTTTTT,CASTQWGGTNEKLFF
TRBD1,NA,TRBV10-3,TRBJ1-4,TGTGCCATCAGTGACCCCAGGACAGGCGGCGAAAAACTGTTTTTT,CAISDPRTGGEKLFF
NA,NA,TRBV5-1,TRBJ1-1,TGCGCCAGCAGCTTACAATCTGGGAACACTGAAGCTTTCTTT,CASSLQSGNTEAFF
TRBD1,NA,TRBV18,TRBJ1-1,TGTGCCAGCTCACCCGGGACAGGGAGGACTGAAGCTTTCTTT,CASSPGTGRTEAFF
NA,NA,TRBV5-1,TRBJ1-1,TGCGCCAGCAGCTTGGGAGGGGGATTTGGCACTGAAGCTTTCTTT,CASSLGGGFGTEAFF
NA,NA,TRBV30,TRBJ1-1,TGTGCCTGGAGTGCTAACAGGCCCATGAACACTGAAGCTTTCTTT,CAWSANRPMNTEAFF
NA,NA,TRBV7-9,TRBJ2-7,TGTGCCAGCAGCTTAGCCCTAGCGTCAGGCGAGCAGTACTTC,CASSLALASGEQYF
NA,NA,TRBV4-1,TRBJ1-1,TGCGCCAGCAGCCAAGGGAAACAGGTGGAGGCTTTCTTT,CASSQGKQVEAFF
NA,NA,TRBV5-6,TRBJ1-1,TGTGCCAGCAGCTCCGAGGGGGGGTTTTACACTGAAGCTTTCTTT,CASSSEGGFYTEAFF
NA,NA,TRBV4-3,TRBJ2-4,TGCGCCAGCAGCCCTTCTGGCGGGCTAGCCAAAAACATTCAGTACTTC,CASSPSGGLAKNIQYF
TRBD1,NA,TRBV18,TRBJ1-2,TGTGCCAGCTCACCCCAGGGGGCGGCTGGCTACACCTTC,CASSPQGAAGYTF
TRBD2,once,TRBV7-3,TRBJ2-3,TGTGCCAGCAGCCCCTTAGCGGGGGGGCGCGGAGATACGCAGTATTTT,CASSPLAGGRGDTQYF
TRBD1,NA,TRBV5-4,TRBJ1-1,TGTGCCAGCAGCCTACCAGGGGGGAACACTGAAGCTTTCTTT,CASSLPGGNTEAFF
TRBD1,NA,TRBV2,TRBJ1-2,TGTGCCAGCAGGACGCAGGGGGAATACTATGGCTACACCTTC,CASRTQGEYYGYTF
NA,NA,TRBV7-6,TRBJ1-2,TGTGCCAGCAGCTTCTTAGCCGATGGCTACACCTTC,CASSFLADGYTF
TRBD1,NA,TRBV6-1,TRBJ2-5,TGTGCCAGCAGTTTCGGACAGGGGCTTAAAGAGACCCAGTACTTC,CASSFGQGLKETQYF
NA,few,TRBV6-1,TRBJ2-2,TGTGCCAGCACCGCGGCAGGGCCCCGAGAGCTGTTTTTT,CASTAAGPRELFF
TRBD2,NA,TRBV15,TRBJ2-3,TGTGCCACCAGCAGAGAAACAGCGGGGGTGTTTGATACGCAGTATTTT,CATSRETAGVFDTQYF
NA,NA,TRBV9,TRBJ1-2,TGTGCCAGCAGCGTAGGGGCAGGGAATCCTAACTATGGCTACACCTTC,CASSVGAGNPNYGYTF
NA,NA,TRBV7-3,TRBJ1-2,TGTGCCAGCAGCTCGGCGGGAGGAGGCGGAGGCTACACCTTC,CASSSAGGGGGYTF
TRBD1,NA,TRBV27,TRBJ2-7,TGTGCCAGCAGTTTATCACAGGGGCCGCTATCCTACGAGCAGTACTTC,CASSLSQGPLSYEQYF
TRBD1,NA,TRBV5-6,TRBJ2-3,TGTGCCAGCAGCTCGACCCGGGACAGGGGGTCAGATACGCAGTATTTT,CASSSTRDRGSDTQYF
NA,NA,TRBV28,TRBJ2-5,TGTGCCAGCACACCCCGCAGGGCAGTCATAGGAGAGACCCAGTACTTC,CASTPRRAVIGETQYF
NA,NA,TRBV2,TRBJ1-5,TGTGCCAGCAGGGACGACGGGGGCAATCAGCCCCAGCATTTT,CASRDDGGNQPQHF
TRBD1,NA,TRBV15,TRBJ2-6,TGTGCCACCAGCAGGGGCAAAGGGGGCACACTGATCTCTGGGGCCAACGTCCTGACTTTC,CATSRGKGGTLISGANVLTF
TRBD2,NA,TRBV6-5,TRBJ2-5,TGTGCCAGCAGTTACCTGAGCGGGGGGAACCAAGAGACCCAGTACTTC,CASSYLSGGNQETQYF
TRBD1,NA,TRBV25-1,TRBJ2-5,TGTGCCAGCAGTGACCCGACAGGGGTGGGAGAGACCCAGTACTTC,CASSDPTGVGETQYF
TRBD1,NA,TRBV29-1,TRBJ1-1,TGCAGCGTTACGCAAACAGGGGGGCACACTGAAGCTTTCTTT,CSVTQTGGHTEAFF
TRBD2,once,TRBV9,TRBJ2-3,TGTGCCAGCAGCGTAAGACTAGCGGCGACAGATACGCAGTATTTT,CASSVRLAATDTQYF
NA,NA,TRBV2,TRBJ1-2,TGTGCCAGCAGTGAAATAGGGGCTGACTATGGCTACACCTTC,CASSEIGADYGYTF
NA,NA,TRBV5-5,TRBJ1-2,TGTGCCAGCAGCTTGGAACAGGATGGCTACACCTTC,CASSLEQDGYTF
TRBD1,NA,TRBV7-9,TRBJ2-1,TGTGCCAGCAGCGCGCGGGGACAGGGCCACAATGAGCAGTTCTTC,CASSARGQGHNEQFF
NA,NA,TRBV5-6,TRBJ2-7,TGTGCCAGCAGCCCCTACAGTAGACCCTACGAGCAGTACTTC,CASSPYSRPYEQYF
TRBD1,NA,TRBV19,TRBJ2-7,TGTGCCAGTAGTCCCCAGCTGGGACAGGGCGGCTCCTACGAGCAGTACTTC,CASSPQLGQGGSYEQYF
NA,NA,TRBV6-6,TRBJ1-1,TGTGCCAGCAGCCCGAGGGGGAAGAACACTGAAGCTTTCTTT,CASSPRGKNTEAFF
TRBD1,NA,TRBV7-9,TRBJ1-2,TGTTCCAGCAGCTTAGATGGAGACAGGGGGCGGTCTGGACGGTATGGCTACACCTTC,CSSSLDGDRGRSGRYGYTF
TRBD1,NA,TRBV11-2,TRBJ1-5,TGTGCCAGCAGCTCCGGGACAGCTAGCAATCAGCCCCAGCATTTT,CASSSGTASNQPQHF
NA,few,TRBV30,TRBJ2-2,TGTGCCTGGAGTGTCTGGGGAGTGAACACCGGGGAGCTGTTTTTT,CAWSVWGVNTGELFF
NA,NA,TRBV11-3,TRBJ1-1,TGTGCCAGCAGCTTAGGAGCTATGAACACTGAAGCTTTCTTT,CASSLGAMNTEAFF
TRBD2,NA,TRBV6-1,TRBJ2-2,TGTGCCAGCAGTGCCCTCTCCGGGACTAGTCCCACCGGGGAGCTGTTTTTT,CASSALSGTSPTGELFF
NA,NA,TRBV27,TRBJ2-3,TGTGCCAGCACCCCCCGTTGGCCAGGATCCACAGATACGCAGTATTTT,CASTPRWPGSTDTQYF
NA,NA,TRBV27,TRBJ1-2,TGTGCCAGCAGTGATGAACGGGGGGATGGAAACTATGGCTACACCTTC,CASSDERGDGNYGYTF
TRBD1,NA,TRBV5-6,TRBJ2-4,TGTGCCAGCAGCTTCCGAGTTACAGGGGGATACAAAAACATTCAGTACTTC,CASSFRVTGGYKNIQYF